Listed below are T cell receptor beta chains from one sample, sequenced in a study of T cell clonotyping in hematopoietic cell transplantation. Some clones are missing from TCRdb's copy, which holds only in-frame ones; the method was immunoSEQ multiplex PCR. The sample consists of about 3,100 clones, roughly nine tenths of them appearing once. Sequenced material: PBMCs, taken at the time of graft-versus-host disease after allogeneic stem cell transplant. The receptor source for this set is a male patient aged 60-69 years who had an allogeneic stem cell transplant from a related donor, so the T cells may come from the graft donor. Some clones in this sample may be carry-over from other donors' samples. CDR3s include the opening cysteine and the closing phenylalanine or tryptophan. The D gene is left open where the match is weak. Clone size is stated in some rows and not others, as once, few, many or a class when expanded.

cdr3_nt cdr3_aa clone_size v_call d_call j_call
TGCAGCGTCGCCGGGACAGGGAAGGGCGGTGAGCAGTTCTTC CSVAGTGKGGEQFF once TRBV29-1 TRBD1 TRBJ2-1
TGTGCCAGTAGTTTTGGGACAGGCGAAGCCTACACCATATATTTT CASSFGTGEAYTIYF NA TRBV19 TRBD1 TRBJ1-3
TGTGCCAGCAGCTTATCTTCTAGCGGGGTGTACAATGAGCAGTTCTTC CASSLSSSGVYNEQFF once TRBV13 TRBD2 TRBJ2-1
TGTGCCAGCAGCTCCCGGCCCCCCGGCGGCGAGCAGTACTTC CASSSRPPGGEQYF once TRBV14 NA TRBJ2-7
TGTGCCAGCAGTGAATTAGGGATAGGCGGCTACACCTTC CASSELGIGGYTF NA TRBV6-1 NA TRBJ1-2
TGTGCCAGCAACAGAGGACAGGCCAACTATGGCTACACCTTC CASNRGQANYGYTF NA TRBV2 TRBD1 TRBJ1-2
TGTGCCAGCACCGGCGGGGGGGCCGGTGAGCAGTTCTTC CASTGGGAGEQFF NA TRBV6-6 TRBD2 TRBJ2-1
TGTGCCAGCAGTGAAGGGGGGGCAGGGGAGACCCAGTACTTC CASSEGGAGETQYF NA TRBV2 NA TRBJ2-5
TGTGCCAGCAGCTTGGGCTCAGGCCAAGAGACCCAGTACTTC CASSLGSGQETQYF few TRBV5-4 NA TRBJ2-5
TGTGCCAGCAGCCTCACTGGTTCACCCCTCCACTTT CASSLTGSPLHF NA TRBV6-1 NA TRBJ1-6
TGTGCCAGCAGCATGACAGGGGGTGGAAACACCATATATTTT CASSMTGGGNTIYF once TRBV9 TRBD1 TRBJ1-3
TGTGCCAGCACCTCTTCGGGGATAACTGAAGCTTTCTTT CASTSSGITEAFF few TRBV6-5 NA TRBJ1-1
TGTGCCAGCAGTGACAGGGGAAACATACAGGGGTACTTT CASSDRGNIQGYF NA TRBV6-1 TRBD1 TRBJ1-3
TGTGCCAGTAGTATTACTATGACAGGAGACTATGGCTACACCTTC CASSITMTGDYGYTF once TRBV19 NA TRBJ1-2
TGCAGCGTTGAACGGGGGACCCAGTACTTC CSVERGTQYF NA TRBV29-1 NA TRBJ2-5
TGTGCCAGCAGCGTAGGCCCAGGGACGAGCTCTGGGGCCAACGTCCTGACTTTC CASSVGPGTSSGANVLTF NA TRBV9 NA TRBJ2-6
TGTGCCAGCAGTTACTCTACAGGGAACACCGGGGAGCTGTTTTTT CASSYSTGNTGELFF NA TRBV6-5 NA TRBJ2-2
TGTGCCAGCAGCTCAGGACAGGGGGTAGGCGAGCAGTACTTC CASSSGQGVGEQYF NA TRBV7-9 TRBD1 TRBJ2-7
TGTGCCAGCAGTGAATTTAGGGGAGGTGTTGAACTGTTTTTT CASSEFRGGVELFF NA TRBV6-1 NA TRBJ1-4
TGCGCCAGCAGCCTCGGGGGTGAAGGGGGAAAACTGTTTTTT CASSLGGEGGKLFF NA TRBV4-1 NA TRBJ1-4
TGCGCCAGCAGTCAACAGGGGACAGGGGGCCCTCAGCCCCAGCATTTT CASSQQGTGGPQPQHF NA TRBV23-1 TRBD1 TRBJ1-5
TGTGCCAGCAGCCTGGGGACAGGGGACCTACGGCAGTACTTC CASSLGTGDLRQYF once TRBV11-1 TRBD1 TRBJ2-7